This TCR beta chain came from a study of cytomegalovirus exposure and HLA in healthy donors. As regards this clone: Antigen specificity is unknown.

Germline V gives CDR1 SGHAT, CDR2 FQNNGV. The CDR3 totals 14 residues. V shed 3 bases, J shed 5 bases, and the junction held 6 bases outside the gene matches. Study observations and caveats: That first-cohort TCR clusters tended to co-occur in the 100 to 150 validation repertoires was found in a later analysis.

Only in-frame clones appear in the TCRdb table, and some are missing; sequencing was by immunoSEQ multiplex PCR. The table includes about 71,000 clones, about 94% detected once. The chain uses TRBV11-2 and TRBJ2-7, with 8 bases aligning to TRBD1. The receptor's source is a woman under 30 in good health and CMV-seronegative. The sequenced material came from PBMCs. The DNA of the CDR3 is TGTGCCAGCAGCTTGGACAGGGTCCCCCACGAGCAGTACTTC. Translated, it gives CASSLDRVPHEQYF.